These 12 T cell receptor beta chains originate from one sample sequenced in a study of Ad26.COV2.S vaccination and SARS-CoV-2 variants. As to treatment: roughly 18 received Ad26.COV2.S at low or high dose, single or two shots; about 5 received placebo; per-sample allocation not given. Sampling happened 63 days after the first vaccine or placebo injection. Libraries were prepared by immunoSEQ multiplex PCR; TCRdb keeps only in-frame clonotypes and omits some of them. Among about 400,000 clones, around 91% were seen once, and the ten largest hold around 2%. This material consisted of peripheral blood, taken in a trial of Ad26.COV2.S vaccine versus placebo. Every receptor here comes from a person aged 18-60 years who received the Ad26.COV2.S COVID-19 vaccine or a placebo.

The chain joins TRBV29-1 to TRBJ2-7; no reliable D call. The CDR3 length is 13 residues. The germline V gene has CDR1 SQVTM and CDR2 ANQGSEA. V lost 4 bases and J 0 bases, leaving 10 bases between the germline ends. In DNA form, the CDR3 reads TGCAGCGTTGTGACAAAAAGCTCCTACGAGCAGTACTTC. It is translated as CSVVTKSSYEQYF.

This clone occurred a few times. The chain uses TRBV5-1 and TRBJ2-3, with TRBD2 matching 10 bases. V trimming: 0 bases; J trimming: 0 bases; junction bases outside the gene matches: 7. The CDR3 consists of 18 residues. The germline V gene has CDR1 SGHRS and CDR2 YFSETQ. CDR3 coding DNA: TGCGCCAGCAGCTTGGGTAGCGGGAGGCTCCACAGCACAGATACGCAGTATTTT. As protein: CASSLGSGRLHSTDTQYF.

This sequence joins TRBV10-3 and TRBJ2-3; 10 bases line up with TRBD2. V shed 3 bases, J shed 5 bases, and the junction held 2 bases outside the gene matches. Germline V lookup: CDR1 ENHRY, CDR2 SYGVKD. The CDR3 is made up of 14 amino acids. CDR3: CAISEAGGIDTQYF. The CDR3 region has the DNA TGTGCCATCAGTGAAGCGGGAGGGATAGATACGCAGTATTTT.

The chain uses TRBV18 and TRBJ2-7, with D tentatively TRBD1 (5 bases). The CDR3 spans 14 residues. The germline CDR1 and CDR2 sequences are KGHSH and LQKENI. The V end lost 0 bases, the J end lost 1 base, and 7 bases lay between the germline ends. CDR3 in DNA: TGTGCCAGCTCACCACCGCAGGGATCCTACGAGCAGTACTTC. It specifies CASSPPQGSYEQYF.

The J gene is TRBJ2-7, the V gene TRBV2, with D uncertain. CDR3 length equals 13 residues. Between the trimmed V and J ends, which lost 4 bases and 1 base, there was a span of 8 bases. From germline, CDR1 is SNHLY and CDR2 FYNNEI. This chain's CDR3 is CASSGLLSYEQYF. CDR3 DNA: TGTGCCAGCAGTGGGCTACTTTCCTACGAGCAGTACTTC. Full variable domain (rest looked up from reference TRBV2 and TRBJ2-7): EPEVTQTPSHQVTQMGQEVILRCVPISNHLYFYWYRQILGQKVEFLVSFYNNEISEKSEIFDDQFSVERPDGSNFTLKIRSTKLEDSAMYFCASSGLLSYEQYFGPGTRLTVT.

This chain connects TRBV29-1 to TRBJ2-5, with 10 bases fitting TRBD1. This CDR3 has 14 amino acids. CDR1 and CDR2 (germline): SQVTM, ANQGSEA. J lost 5 bases, V lost 1 base, and 4 bases had no gene match. CDR3 amino acids: CSVEGQGAGETQYF. The DNA of the CDR3 is TGCAGCGTTGAAGGACAGGGGGCAGGGGAGACCCAGTACTTC.

A single count supports this clone. The CDR3 region is CASSSPGQGKGRDNQPQHF. The CDR3 DNA reads TGTGCCAGCAGTTCTCCGGGACAGGGGAAAGGAAGGGACAATCAGCCCCAGCATTTT. The rearrangement links TRBV6-9 to TRBJ1-5; TRBD1 agrees at 10 bases. The germline V gene has CDR1 MNHGY and CDR2 SVAAGI. This CDR3 contains 19 residues. Losses at the gene ends were 4 bases for V and 3 bases for J; bases not matched to a gene: 15.

This rearrangement joins TRBV6-5 to TRBJ2-5; 10 bases align to TRBD2. V lost 7 bases to trimming and J lost 5 bases; unmatched junction nucleotides: 10. Germline lookup yields CDR1 MNHEY and CDR2 SVGAGI. The CDR3 totals 15 residues. The CDR3 nucleotides are TGTGCCAGCACCCCCAGCGGGAGGGCCTCGGAGACCCAGTACTTC. It encodes CASTPSGRASETQYF.

The V and J genes are TRBV9 and TRBJ2-3, with 9 nucleotides matching TRBD1. The CDR3 sequence is 14 residues long. The ends lost 4 bases at V and 5 bases at J; junction bases unmatched: 5. Germline lookup yields CDR1 SGDLS and CDR2 YYNGEE. CDR3 sequence reads: CASSLRDREDTQYF. In DNA form, the CDR3 reads TGTGCCAGCAGCCTGCGGGACAGGGAAGATACGCAGTATTTT.

V is TRBV2 and J is TRBJ2-1, with TRBD1 matching over 7 bases. V lost 7 bases, J lost 0 bases, and 3 bases stayed unmatched. Per germline, CDR1 SNHLY and CDR2 FYNNEI. CDR3 length equals 14 residues. The CDR3 is CASTRDSSYNEQFF. CDR3 coding DNA: TGTGCCAGCACCAGGGACAGCTCCTACAATGAGCAGTTCTTC.

Comments on this clone: A much bigger clone sits one base away, suggesting this may be a read error. This chain uses TRBV7-2 with TRBJ2-7; no definite D call. Trimming removed 5 bases at V and 0 bases at J, with 2 bases between. The germline CDR1 and CDR2 sequences are SGHTA and FQGNSA. The CDR3 is made up of 11 amino acids. The CDR3 spells CASSPSYEQYF. The CDR3 DNA is TGTGCCAGCAGCCCCTCCTACGAGCAGTACTTC.

The gene calls are TRBV7-9 and TRBJ2-7; D uncertain. V dropped 5 bases and J dropped 5 bases, with 7 bases sitting between them. Germline CDR1 reads SEHNR; CDR2 reads FQNEAQ (reference sequence). There are 11 residues in the CDR3. The CDR3 loop reads CASSDRDEQYF. CDR3 DNA: TGTGCCAGCAGCGACCGGGACGAGCAGTACTTC.